Listed below are T cell receptor beta chains from one sample, sequenced in a study of shared clonotypes between healthy human individuals. Only in-frame clones appear in the TCRdb table, and some are missing; sequencing was by immunoSEQ multiplex PCR. The sample contains some 2,500,000 clones, less than 95% of which appear only once. The source material was naive CD4+ T cells from PBMCs. These receptors were obtained from a man between 18 and 35 years old in good health. Some clones in this sample may be carry-over from other donors' samples. The conserved cysteine and the conserved F or W are not part of the CDR3 here. Only part of the rows carry a size: once, few, many, or a class if the clone is expanded.

v_gene,abundance,j_gene,CDR3aa
TRBV19,once,TRBJ1-2,ASSNWAIRDADGYT
TRBV11-2,-,TRBJ2-1,ASSLVGLAAPWNEQF
TRBV7-2,-,TRBJ2-1,ASSPEDTAGYNEQF
TRBV28,once,TRBJ1-5,ASSQQGSGQPQH
TRBV29-1,-,TRBJ1-1,SALMGPANTEAF
TRBV11-2,-,TRBJ2-5,ASSLMALAGEETQY
TRBV29-1,-,TRBJ1-1,SVDNRRDTEAF
TRBV28,-,TRBJ2-7,ASNGAGGLSYEQY
TRBV7-3,-,TRBJ2-6,ASSPNSGANVLT
TRBV6-5,-,TRBJ2-3,ASSSQVDTQY
TRBV6-5,-,TRBJ1-3,ASSYSRQGGNTIY
TRBV4-2,-,TRBJ1-1,ASSHSGTSMNTEAF
TRBV19,-,TRBJ2-2,ASSISGELF
TRBV5-6,-,TRBJ1-2,ASSLGDRGGGYT
TRBV7-9,-,TRBJ1-5,ASSPYGQGAGGPQH
TRBV11-2,-,TRBJ1-2,ASSHTPQYRIV
TRBV2,once,TRBJ1-2,ASSDNPWGRQALGPYGYT
TRBV11-3,-,TRBJ2-7,ASSLVISGTEVEQY
TRBV7-2,-,TRBJ2-2,ASRRLAGAGELF
TRBV4-2,-,TRBJ1-2,ASSPRTANYGYT
TRBV19,-,TRBJ2-1,ASSKGLAGGVIEQF
TRBV5-8,-,TRBJ1-1,ASSLILRGRWAF
TRBV18,-,TRBJ2-4,ASSPASVTKNIQY
TRBV15,-,TRBJ2-2,ATSRETVGQPNTGELF
TRBV11-2,once,TRBJ1-1,ASSKQDRGSTEAF
TRBV28,-,TRBJ2-7,ASTPGGTNYEQY
TRBV4-1,-,TRBJ2-7,ASSHGVAGVYEQY
TRBV5-1,few,TRBJ1-3,ASSDQGSSSNTIY
TRBV21-1,-,TRBJ2-7,ASTAGQGRARDYEQY
TRBV5-1,-,TRBJ2-1,ASSLVVAGSYNEQF
TRBV5-4,-,TRBJ2-7,VIGRVGEQY
TRBV11-1,-,TRBJ1-6,ASSLRTRTPLH
TRBV5-1,-,TRBJ2-3,ASSLARAGVGDTQY
TRBV5-1,-,TRBJ1-1,ASSPPLGGFTEAF
TRBV5-1,-,TRBJ2-1,ASSQLPGLAATEQF
TRBV30,-,TRBJ2-7,AWTQDLGLEQY
TRBV5-6,-,TRBJ1-1,ASSLKAEQVNTEAF
TRBV5-6,-,TRBJ2-7,ASSLDVRGSYYEQY
TRBV10-3,-,TRBJ1-1,AISDRGVNTEAF
TRBV5-6,few,TRBJ1-1,ASSVLGTEAF
TRBV18,-,TRBJ2-1,ASSPTPGGHEQF